These 19 T cell receptor beta chains were sequenced from one sample in a study of T cells after posttransplantation cyclophosphamide. Measured with immunoSEQ multiplex PCR; TCRdb has only the in-frame clones, and not every one. The table shows approximately 30,000 clones, with 80% to 90% occurring only once. The sequencing sample was made of PBMCs. These receptors all come from a woman between 35 and 50 years old with a blood cancer, CMV-positive, and with a related stem cell donor.

The rearrangement uses TRBV5-6 and TRBJ2-7, with no clear D. Germline V gene sequence: CDR1 SGHDT, CDR2 YYEEEE. This CDR3 is 14 amino acids long. V lost 0 bases, J lost 3 bases, and 10 bases lay in between. The chain's CDR3 is CASSLARIHYEQYF. The CDR3 DNA sequence: TGTGCCAGCAGCTTGGCCAGGATCCACTACGAGCAGTACTTC.

In its sample, this clone was seen once. This sequence joins TRBV5-1 and TRBJ1-1; D is unclear. CDR3 size: 13 residues. V dropped 1 base and J dropped 4 bases, with 8 bases sitting between them. In germline, CDR1 is SGHRS, CDR2 YFSETQ. CDR3 sequence (DNA): TGCGCCAGCAGCTTGAGCGCGGGCACTGAAGCTTTCTTT. Its translation: CASSLSAGTEAFF.

This chain links TRBV11-2 with TRBJ2-1; 7 bases are a match to TRBD1. V was pared by 2 bases and J by 3 bases, with 7 bases of the junction left unmatched. Per germline, CDR1 SGHAT and CDR2 FQNNGV. The CDR3 is 16 amino acids. This CDR3 reads CASSLLRGPFYNEQFF. CDR3 nucleotide sequence: TGTGCCAGCAGCTTACTGAGGGGGCCCTTCTACAATGAGCAGTTCTTC. The full variable domain, in which reference TRBV11-2 and TRBJ2-1 provide the parts outside the CDR3, is EAGVAQSPRYKIIEKRQSVAFWCNPISGHATLYWYQQILGQGPKLLIQFQNNGVVDDSQLPKDRFSAERLKGVDSTLKIQPAKLEDSAVYLCASSLLRGPFYNEQFFGPGTRLTVL.

The chain couples TRBV6-5 to TRBJ1-3; 8 positions agree with TRBD1. There are 14 residues in the CDR3. CDR1 is MNHEY and CDR2 is SVGAGI in the germline V gene. V gave up 6 bases and J gave up 6 bases; unmatched junction bases: 7. CDR3 protein: CASRNDRGSNTIYF. The DNA for the CDR3 is TGTGCCAGCAGAAACGACAGGGGCTCAAACACCATATATTTT.

Of note for this clone: At one of its ends the junction is not consistent with the germline gene, which may arise from a read error. The chain recombines TRBV13 with TRBJ2-7; TRBD1 aligns across 9 bases. CDR1 is PRHDT and CDR2 is FYEKMQ in the germline V gene (reference sequence). The CDR3 sequence is 15 residues long. Written as DNA, the CDR3 is TGTGCCAGCAGCTTAGGCCAGGACAGGGGAAGCACGTTGGGGTTC. Its protein is CASSLGQDRGSTLGF.

This chain links TRBV4-3 with TRBJ2-5; D unresolved. CDR1 and CDR2 (germline): LGHNA, YSLEER. The ends were cut back, 0 bases at V and 3 bases at J, with 11 bases in the middle. The CDR3 extends over 15 amino acids. Written as DNA, the CDR3 is TGCGCCAGCAGCCAAGATAGAACGGGTAAAGAGACCCAGTACTTC. Translation gives CASSQDRTGKETQYF.

The table lists this clone with a count of one. The chain is built from TRBV9 and TRBJ1-3; no reliable D call. CDR1 and CDR2 (germline): SGDLS, YYNGEE. This CDR3 has 17 residues. V lost 0 bases, J lost 3 bases, and 16 bases lay in between. The CDR3 loop reads CASSVASRSLDGNTIYF. DNA for the CDR3: TGTGCCAGCAGCGTAGCATCCAGGTCTCTGGATGGAAACACCATATATTTT.

V is TRBV6-5 and J is TRBJ2-3, with 11 nucleotides matching TRBD2. Germline lookup yields CDR1 MNHEY and CDR2 SVGAGI. The V gene end was trimmed by 7 bases and the J gene end by 7 bases; junction bases not matched to a gene: 7. CDR3 length: 14 residues. The CDR3 DNA sequence: TGTGCCAGCACTCCTAGCGGGGGGTGGAATACGCAGTATTTT. Amino acid sequence: CASTPSGGWNTQYF.

This clone was detected only once. This chain uses TRBV29-1 with TRBJ2-5; 16 bases match TRBD2. Germline V gene lookup returns CDR1 SQVTM and CDR2 ANQGSEA. The CDR3 totals 14 residues. The CDR3 is CRGVGLAGGETQYF. The DNA for the CDR3 is TGCAGGGGCGTGGGACTAGCGGGGGGGGAGACCCAGTACTTC.

The V gene is TRBV6-5, the J gene TRBJ1-1, with 9 positions matching TRBD1. Germline V CDR1 and CDR2: MNHEY, SVGAGI. Trimming took 5 bases from V and 7 from J; bases not matched to a gene: 8. The CDR3 covers 14 residues. The CDR3 protein is CASSPGQGGDEAFF. The DNA for the CDR3 is TGTGCCAGCAGTCCGGGACAGGGCGGCGATGAAGCTTTCTTT.

The genes are TRBV12-5 and TRBJ1-1, with D hard to call. Between the trimmed V and J ends, which lost 5 bases and 0 bases, there was a span of 13 bases. Germline values: CDR1 LGHNT, CDR2 FRNRAP. The CDR3 runs 15 residues. CDR3 amino acids: CASGRTVSMNTEAFF. The DNA of the CDR3 is TGTGCTAGTGGTCGGACTGTAAGCATGAACACTGAAGCTTTCTTT. Full variable domain (rest looked up from reference TRBV12-5 and TRBJ1-1): DARVTQTPRHKVTEMGQEVTMRCQPILGHNTVFWYRQTMMQGLELLAYFRNRAPLDDSGMPKDRFSAEMPDATLATLKIQPSEPRDSAVYFCASGRTVSMNTEAFFGQGTRLTVV.

The J gene is TRBJ2-1, the V gene TRBV7-8; 7 nucleotides agree with TRBD2. Germline V gene lookup returns CDR1 SGHVS and CDR2 FQNEAQ. Unmatched junction bases numbered 6, after V lost 9 bases and J lost 4 bases. The CDR3 totals 13 residues. The CDR3 nucleotides read TGTGCCAGTTTGGGGGGGAGTTACAATGAGCAGTTCTTC. Protein: CASLGGSYNEQFF. Full variable domain (missing parts from reference TRBV7-8 and TRBJ2-1): GAGVSQSPRYKVAKRGQDVALRCDPISGHVSLFWYQQALGQGPEFLTYFQNEAQLDKSGLPSDRFFAERPEGSVSTLKIQRTQQEDSAVYLCASLGGSYNEQFFGPGTRLTVL.

This rearrangement joins TRBV5-4 to TRBJ2-3, with 12 bases identical to TRBD1. With V trimmed by 4 bases and J by 5 bases, 8 bases remained unmatched. The CDR3 extends over 16 amino acids. The germline CDR1 and CDR2 sequences are SGHNT and YYREEE (reference sequence). CDR3: CASSPGGQGALDTQYF. For the CDR3, the DNA is TGTGCCAGCAGCCCGGGGGGACAGGGGGCTTTAGATACGCAGTATTTT.

The V call is TRBV2, the J call TRBJ2-1; 8 nucleotides match TRBD2. This CDR3 region has 15 residues. Trimming took 5 bases from V and 9 from J; bases not matched to a gene: 12. CDR1 is SNHLY and CDR2 is FYNNEI in the germline V gene. The CDR3 sequence: CASSLLSGGEGEQFF. In nucleotides, the CDR3 is TGTGCCAGCAGTCTTTTATCGGGGGGGGAGGGTGAGCAGTTCTTC.

The chain carries TRBV7-9 and TRBJ2-3, with D perhaps TRBD2 (6 bases). V was cut by 5 bases and J by 1 base, with 7 bases left in between. The CDR3 sequence is 13 residues long. In germline, CDR1 is SEHNR, CDR2 FQNEAQ (reference sequence). DNA of the CDR3: TGTGCCAGCAGCCCGGGAGGCACAGATACGCAGTATTTT. It encodes CASSPGGTDTQYF.

This chain uses TRBV9 with TRBJ1-5; D is perhaps TRBD1 (6 bases). The V gene's germline CDR1 is SGDLS and CDR2 YYNGEE. Between the trimmed V and J ends, which lost 2 bases and 7 bases, there was a span of 10 bases. The CDR3 extends over 13 amino acids. The CDR3 spells CASSVGQGQPQHF. The CDR3 nucleotides are TGTGCCAGCAGCGTTGGGCAGGGGCAGCCCCAGCATTTT.

This chain links TRBV13 with TRBJ1-2; 8 bases line up with TRBD1. Germline V gene lookup returns CDR1 PRHDT and CDR2 FYEKMQ (reference sequence). This CDR3 comprises 16 residues. V was pared by 3 bases and J by 3 bases, with 9 bases of the junction left unmatched. The CDR3 region is CASSLALDREDYGYTF. The CDR3 nucleotides read TGTGCCAGCAGCTTGGCCTTGGACAGGGAAGACTATGGCTACACCTTC.

The chain joins TRBV27 to TRBJ2-1, with TRBD2 matching over 16 bases. Germline V lookup: CDR1 MNHEY, CDR2 SMNVEV (reference sequence). This CDR3 contains 20 residues. With 4 bases clipped from V and 0 bases from J, the junction kept 9 bases outside the gene matches. CDR3 amino acids: CASSSLGLAGGLSSYNEQFF. The CDR3, as DNA: TGTGCCAGCAGTTCCCTGGGACTAGCGGGGGGGCTAAGCTCCTACAATGAGCAGTTCTTC.

The rearrangement uses TRBV27 and TRBJ1-5, with 8 bases matching TRBD1. There are 18 residues in the CDR3. Per germline, CDR1 MNHEY and CDR2 SMNVEV (reference sequence). The J segment lost 2 bases and the V segment lost 8 bases, leaving 17 bases of the junction unmatched. The DNA for the CDR3 is TGTGCCAGCGACTCAATCAGGGGGCGAAAACGGGGCAATCAGCCCCAGCATTTT. Translating it yields CASDSIRGRKRGNQPQHF.